This TCR beta chain appears in the sequencing data of a study of blood T cell repertoires in COVID-19. In the study overall: Specimens from acute and convalescent COVID-19 originated in the United States, Italy and Spain. Sample material is recorded as cDNA or gDNA derived from T cells, B-cell-depleted T cells, or PBMCs.

Trimming removed 1 base at V and 5 bases at J, with 12 bases between. This CDR3 comprises 14 residues. The germline CDR1 and CDR2 sequences are SGHRS and YFSETQ. Authors' methods: Quantification of nucleated cells was approximated via reference gene primer amplification. TCRdb keeps only in-frame clones here, not all; method: immunoSEQ multiplex PCR. V and J calls and clone size are given by that table; D and trimming were obtained from the DNA. Among around 99,000 clones listed, around 82% were seen once. A few counts support this clone. Sequences were obtained from peripheral blood. The sequence derives from a human donor in a cohort sampled during active COVID-19. The gene calls are TRBV5-1 and TRBJ1-1; TRBD1 is a possible D gene (5 bases). CDR3 sequence reads: CASSLSGGETEAFF. As DNA, the CDR3 is TGCGCCAGCAGCTTGTCTGGGGGGGAAACTGAAGCTTTCTTT. Filled out from reference TRBV5-1 and TRBJ1-1, the complete variable domain reads KAGVTQTPRYLIKTRGQQVTLSCSPISGHRSVSWYQQTPGQGLQFLFEYFSETQRNKGNFPGRFSGRQFSNSRSEMNVSTLELGDSALYLCASSLSGGETEAFFGQGTRLTVV.